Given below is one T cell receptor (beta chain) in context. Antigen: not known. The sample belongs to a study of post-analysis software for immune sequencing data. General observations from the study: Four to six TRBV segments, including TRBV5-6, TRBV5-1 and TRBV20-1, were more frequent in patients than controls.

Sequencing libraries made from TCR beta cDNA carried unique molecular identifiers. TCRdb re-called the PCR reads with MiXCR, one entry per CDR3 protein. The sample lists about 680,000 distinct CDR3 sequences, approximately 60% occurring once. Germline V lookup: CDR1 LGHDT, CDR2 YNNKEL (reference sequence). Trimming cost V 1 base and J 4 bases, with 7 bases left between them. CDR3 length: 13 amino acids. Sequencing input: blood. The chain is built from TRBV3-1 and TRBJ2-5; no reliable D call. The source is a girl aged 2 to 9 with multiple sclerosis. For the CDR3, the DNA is TGTGCCAGCAGCCAAGCGGCCGGAGAGACCCAGTACTTC. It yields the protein CASSQAAGETQYF.